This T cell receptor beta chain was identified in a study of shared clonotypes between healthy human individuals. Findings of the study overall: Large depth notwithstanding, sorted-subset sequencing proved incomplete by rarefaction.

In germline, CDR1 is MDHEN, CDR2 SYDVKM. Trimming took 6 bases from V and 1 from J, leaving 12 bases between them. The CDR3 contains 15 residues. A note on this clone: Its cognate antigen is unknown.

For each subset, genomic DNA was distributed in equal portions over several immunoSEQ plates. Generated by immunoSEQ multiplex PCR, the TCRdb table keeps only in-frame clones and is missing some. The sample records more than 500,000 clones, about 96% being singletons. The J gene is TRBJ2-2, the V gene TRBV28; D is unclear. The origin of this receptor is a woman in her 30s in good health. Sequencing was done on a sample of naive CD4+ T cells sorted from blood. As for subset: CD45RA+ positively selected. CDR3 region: CASRSPGENTGELFF. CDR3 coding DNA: TGTGCCAGCAGGTCTCCTGGGGAGAACACCGGGGAGCTGTTTTTT.